Listed below are T cell receptor beta chains from one sample, sequenced in a study of T-cell reconstitution after alpha-beta-depleted transplantation in children. One entry per CDR3 protein, called by TCRdb with MiXCR from the PCR reads. This sample has roughly 490,000 distinct CDR3 sequences, with about 10% found just once. This material consisted of PBMCs, mostly from graft donor cells, taken 180 days after TCRalphabeta/CD19-depleted stem cell transplant. These TCRs come from a female patient between 2 and 15 years old who had a stem cell transplant for aplastic anemia, so the T cells may come from the graft donor. Each CDR3 is given with its conserved first and last residue. D genes are given only for firm matches. Expanded clones are given a class, and other clones once, few, many or no size at all.

j_call	d_call	clone_size	v_call	cdr3_nt	cdr3_aa
TRBJ2-7	-	-	TRBV4-3	TGCGCCAGCAGCCAAGATACCTTCTACGAGCAGTACTTC	CASSQDTFYEQYF
TRBJ1-2	TRBD1	few	TRBV18	TGTGCCAGCTCACCACGAGACAGGGTCTATGGCTACACCTTC	CASSPRDRVYGYTF
TRBJ1-5	TRBD1	-	TRBV12-3/TRBV12-4	TGTGCCAGCACCCCTGGGACAGTCGGTCAGCCCCAGCATTTT	CASTPGTVGQPQHF
TRBJ1-2	TRBD1	once	TRBV5-1	TGCGCCAGCAGCCCGACAGGGGGCACAATGTATGGCTACACCTTC	CASSPTGGTMYGYTF
TRBJ2-1	TRBD1	few	TRBV28	TGTGCCAGCAGTTTCATCGACAGGGTGTACAATGAGCAGTTCTTC	CASSFIDRVYNEQFF
TRBJ2-3	TRBD2	-	TRBV11-2	TGTGCCAGCAGCTCTACTAGCGGGAGGTACCTAAGCACAGATACGCAGTATTTT	CASSSTSGRYLSTDTQYF
TRBJ2-3	TRBD2	-	TRBV6-5	TGTGCCAGCAGTTACGCGGGGGTTTCGACAGATACGCAGTATTTT	CASSYAGVSTDTQYF
TRBJ2-1	-	many	TRBV29-1	TGCAGCGGCATGAATCTGTCTAGCTTGTACCTTAGAAATGAGCAGTTCTTC	CSGMNLSSLYLRNEQFF
TRBJ2-3	-	once	TRBV2	TGTGCCAGTACTGCAGTCTTGGCAGATACGCAGTATTTT	CASTAVLADTQYF
TRBJ1-1	-	few	TRBV25-1	TGTGCCAGCAGTTCTTCAGGGCAGAGGAACACTGAAGCTTTCTTT	CASSSSGQRNTEAFF
TRBJ2-4	-	few	TRBV28	TGTGCCAGCAGTTTCAGGGGATCGATGGCCAAAAACATTCAGTACTTC	CASSFRGSMAKNIQYF
TRBJ1-5	-	few	TRBV28	TGTGCCAGCAAAAGCGGAGGGGTAAATCAGCCCCAGCATTTT	CASKSGGVNQPQHF
TRBJ2-1	-	-	TRBV6-2/TRBV6-3	TGTGCCAGCAGTTCCCAGACGAAGATCTCCTACAATGAGCAGTTCTTC	CASSSQTKISYNEQFF
TRBJ2-1	-	few	TRBV4-1	TGCGCCAGCAGCCAAGTAAGGGCGCGCTCCTACAATGAGCAGTTCTTC	CASSQVRARSYNEQFF
TRBJ2-1	TRBD2	few	TRBV29-1	TGCAGCGTTGTAGAGCGGGAGTCCCCCAATGAGCAGTTCTTC	CSVVERESPNEQFF
TRBJ2-3	TRBD2	many	TRBV29-1	TGCAGCGTTCTCAATCTAGCGGGAGGGCCAGATACGCAGTATTTT	CSVLNLAGGPDTQYF
TRBJ2-7	TRBD2	-	TRBV6-1	TGTGCCACAAGGACCGGGACTACCAGCGAGCAGTACTTC	CATRTGTTSEQYF
TRBJ1-6	-	-	TRBV20-1	TGCAGTGCTAGCGCTGGCCTAACAACTTCACCCCTCCACTTT	CSASAGLTTSPLHF
TRBJ2-7	TRBD2	-	TRBV20-1	TGCAGTGCTCCCGGGACTAGCGGGTACCGGATGGACTTC	CSAPGTSGYRMDF
TRBJ1-2	-	few	TRBV12-3/TRBV12-4	TGTGCCAGCACCCCGCGACCGCCGGGGTATGGCTACACCTTC	CASTPRPPGYGYTF
TRBJ1-4	-	-	TRBV7-7	TGTGCCAGCAGCATTCTGACGGTCAGCCCTAATGAAAAACTGTTTTTT	CASSILTVSPNEKLFF
TRBJ1-5	-	-	TRBV6-1	TGTGCCAGCAGTGAAGCCCACTCGTTCCTAGGCGGCAATCAGCCCCAGCATTTT	CASSEAHSFLGGNQPQHF
TRBJ1-2	-	few	TRBV20-1	TGCAGTGCGCACAGGTCCAATCTCTATGGCTACACCTTC	CSAHRSNLYGYTF
TRBJ2-5	-	-	TRBV9	TGTGCCAGCAGCGTACTCCCCCACCAAGAGACCCAGTACTTC	CASSVLPHQETQYF
TRBJ2-2	TRBD1	many	TRBV7-2	TGTGCCAGCAGCTTAGCCGGGACAGTCAACACCGGGGAGCTGTTTTTT	CASSLAGTVNTGELFF
TRBJ1-1	TRBD1	few	TRBV6-2/TRBV6-3	TGTGCCAGCAGCCACGACAGGGGGAACAATGAAGCTTTCTTT	CASSHDRGNNEAFF
TRBJ1-3	-	-	TRBV12-3/TRBV12-4	TGTGCCAGCAGTTGGAGCAGGTCCCTCTCTGGAAACACCATATATTTT	CASSWSRSLSGNTIYF
TRBJ2-1	TRBD2	few	TRBV7-8	TGTGCCAGCAGCTTAGATTGGTCGCTAGCGGGGGGAGATGAGCAGTTCTTC	CASSLDWSLAGGDEQFF
TRBJ2-5	TRBD2	few	TRBV4-3	TGCGCCAGCAGCCAAGATTGGCCTAGCGGGAGGTATAACCAAGAGACCCAGTACTTC	CASSQDWPSGRYNQETQYF
TRBJ2-3	-	few	TRBV7-2	TGTGCCACTGCGGGCGGGGGCTCAGATACGCAGTATTTT	CATAGGGSDTQYF
TRBJ1-2	-	few	TRBV6-1	TGTGCCAGCAGTGACAGAAACTATGGCCACACCTTC	CASSDRNYGHTF
TRBJ1-2	-	many	TRBV29-1	TGCAGCGTTGAAGATCGGCCGGGGAACTATGGCTACACCTTC	CSVEDRPGNYGYTF
TRBJ2-1	TRBD1	many	TRBV12-3/TRBV12-4	TGTGCCAGCAGCGCAAACCCGAGGGACAGTCGCAATGAGCAGTTCTTC	CASSANPRDSRNEQFF
TRBJ2-7	TRBD2	few	TRBV7-9	TGTGCCAGCAGCCCAACCGGGACTAGCGGGAACAACGAGCAGTACTTC	CASSPTGTSGNNEQYF
TRBJ2-3	-	few	TRBV5-1	TGCGCCAGCAGCTTGAGGACTATCACAGATACGCAGTATTTT	CASSLRTITDTQYF
TRBJ1-5	TRBD1	-	TRBV20-1	TGCAGTGCTAGAGGGGGGACAGGGGTGAATCAGCCCCAGCATTTT	CSARGGTGVNQPQHF
TRBJ1-1	-	-	TRBV7-8	TGTGCCAGCAGACCTGATAGAGGAACTGAAGCTTTCTTT	CASRPDRGTEAFF
TRBJ1-2	-	many	TRBV7-9	TGTGCCAGCAGCTCGTACTATGGCTACACCTTC	CASSSYYGYTF
TRBJ2-3	-	-	TRBV7-2	TGTGCCAGCAGCTTGGGCGGACCTATCGATACGCAGTATTTT	CASSLGGPIDTQYF
TRBJ1-1	TRBD1	-	TRBV10-3	TGTGCCATCAGTGAGTCGCAGGGGGGGCGGAACACTGAAGCTTTCTTT	CAISESQGGRNTEAFF
TRBJ2-4	-	few	TRBV10-3	TGTGCCATCAGTGCTCCCGATGTAGCCAAAAACATTCAGTACTTC	CAISAPDVAKNIQYF
TRBJ2-5	-	-	TRBV9	TGTGCCAGCAGCCCGGGGCCCCCGGAGACCCAGTACTTC	CASSPGPPETQYF
TRBJ1-6	-	-	TRBV11-2	TGTGCCAGCAGCTGGGGGACACCTGCCTTAGTTTCACCCCTCCACTTT	CASSWGTPALVSPLHF
TRBJ2-1	-	-	TRBV29-1	TGCAGCGTGAGCAGGGGCAATGAGCAGTTCTTC	CSVSRGNEQFF
TRBJ1-1	TRBD1	few	TRBV6-5	TGTGCCAGCAGGGCGGCAGGGGGAGCTTTCTTT	CASRAAGGAFF
TRBJ1-4	TRBD1	-	TRBV3-1	TGTACCAGCAGTCCGTTGGGACAGGGGATAAGACGGGCTAATGAAAAACTGTTTTTT	CTSSPLGQGIRRANEKLFF
TRBJ2-2	TRBD2	few	TRBV7-8	TGTGCCAGCAGCCCGGGACTAGCGGGAACCCCCAGCACCGGGGAGCTGTTTTTT	CASSPGLAGTPSTGELFF
TRBJ1-5	-	few	TRBV28	TGTGCCAGCAGTCTGTGGAGGGTAGATCAGCCCCAGCATTTT	CASSLWRVDQPQHF
TRBJ2-2	-	few	TRBV6-5	TGTGCCAGCAGTTCTCCCACTAGCTGGAACACCGGGGAGCTGTTTTTT	CASSSPTSWNTGELFF
TRBJ1-1	-	-	TRBV7-8	TGTGCCAGCAGCTTAGACGGGCTTGGGGTTGAAGCTTTCTTT	CASSLDGLGVEAFF
TRBJ2-2	TRBD2	-	TRBV4-3	TGCGCCAGCAGCCACTTCCCCGGGCGTTTAGCGGGAGGGGGCACCGGGGAGCTGTTTTTT	CASSHFPGRLAGGGTGELFF
TRBJ2-3	-	-	TRBV29-1	TGCAGCGTTGAGAGCAGGGTTAGAAGGGATACGCAGTATTTT	CSVESRVRRDTQYF